The clone carrying this TCR beta chain was recorded many times. The antigen remains undetermined. These data are taken from a study of T-cell reconstitution after alpha-beta-depleted transplantation in children. General study findings and limits: For some patients, TCRbeta diversity was high at day 60 because of recipient T cells and thymic progenitors that survived. Two months or so post-transplant, alpha-beta T cells reportedly derived from several hundred expanded graft clones. Fresh T-cell production supplied most of the T-cell counts and diversity seen one year after transplant.

Unique molecular identifiers featured in how the TCRbeta library was prepared. TCRdb reprocessed the PCR reads with MiXCR, giving one entry per CDR3 protein. The table has 670,000 or so distinct CDR3 sequences, 13% seen once. V gave up 8 bases and J gave up 6 bases, with 18 bases separating them. The CDR3 is 14 residues long. Germline V gene data show CDR1 as LGHDT and CDR2 as YNNKEL (reference sequence). The sequence was collected from a girl aged 2-10 years with congenital amegakaryocytic thrombocytopenia, due to receive a stem cell transplant. V gene TRBV3-1 combines with J gene TRBJ2-3; tentative D call: TRBD2 (6 bases). The source material was PBMCs, sampled before TCRalphabeta/CD19-depleted stem cell transplant. The DNA for the CDR3 is TGTGCCAGCCAGCGGAGGGGCCGCGTGGATACGCAGTATTTT. This codes for CASQRRGRVDTQYF.